Presented here are 20 T cell receptor beta chains from one specimen sequenced in a study of identical twins (dated by TCRdb to about 2016). Libraries were prepared through 5' RACE. TCRdb lists the instrument as Illumina HiSeq 2000. The public reads were quality trimmed at Q25 with fastp and then assembled into clones with MiXCR by TCRdb, keeping productive beta chains. Every distinct CDR3 protein forms one entry, paired with its most common genes and DNA. Counted in this sample were just under 550,000 distinct CDR3 sequences; roughly 15% of them appeared once. The ten largest account for about 0.47% of the sample. The same specimen was also included in a second study, on yellow fever vaccine responses in identical twins.

The sample comprised CD4+ T cells sorted from blood. The receptors stem from a woman between 18 and 30 years old in good health.

As DNA, the CDR3 is TGTGCCAGCAGTGATTTTCGACTAGCGGGAGGTACAGATACGCAGTATTTT. Protein sequence: CASSDFRLAGGTDTQYF. The chain employs TRBV25-1 and TRBJ2-3; TRBD2 matches 13 bases. The CDR3 has 17 amino acids. In germline, CDR1 is MGHDK, CDR2 SYGVNS. J was trimmed by 3 bases and V by 3 bases; bases with no gene match: 6. Using reference TRBV25-1 and TRBJ2-3 for the parts outside the CDR3, the full variable domain is EADIYQTPRYLVIGTGKKITLECSQTMGHDKMYWYQQDPGMELHLIHYSYGVNSTEKGDLSSESTVSRIRTEHFPLTLESARPSHTSQYLCASSDFRLAGGTDTQYFGPGTRLTVL.

The rearrangement joins TRBV5-1 to TRBJ2-1; 10 bases are shared with TRBD1. Germline V gene data show CDR1 as SGHRS and CDR2 as YFSETQ. Germline trimming cut 2 bases from V and 5 bases from J; bases unmatched to any gene: 10. The CDR3 has 17 residues. CDR3 residues: CASSFFMGQGTNNEQFF. CDR3 in DNA: TGCGCCAGCAGCTTCTTTATGGGACAGGGGACCAACAATGAGCAGTTCTTC.

J is TRBJ2-5 and V is TRBV5-6, with D possibly being TRBD2 (5 bases). The length of the CDR3 is 13 residues. Germline lookup yields CDR1 SGHDT and CDR2 YYEEEE. The V and J ends lost 2 bases and 6 bases respectively, with 11 bases between them. The CDR3 loop is CASSFSAEKTQYF. As DNA, the CDR3 is TGTGCCAGCAGCTTTAGCGCTGAGAAGACCCAGTACTTC. Full variable domain (remainder filled in from reference TRBV5-6 and TRBJ2-5): DAGVTQSPTHLIKTRGQQVTLRCSPKSGHDTVSWYQQALGQGPQFIFQYYEEEERQRGNFPDRFSGHQFPNYSSELNVNALLLGDSALYLCASSFSAEKTQYFGPGTRLLVL.

The chain is built from TRBV7-7 and TRBJ2-1; D not certain. Germline assignment: CDR1 SSHAT and CDR2 FNYEAQ (reference sequence). V dropped 2 bases and J dropped 0 bases, with 14 bases sitting between them. The CDR3 covers 17 residues. CDR3 in DNA: TGTGCCAGCAGCTTAAAGTCGTCCAGAGGCTCCTACAATGAGCAGTTCTTC. This sequence encodes CASSLKSSRGSYNEQFF.

The chain links TRBV6-1 to TRBJ1-5; D is ambiguous. Germline assignment: CDR1 MNHNS and CDR2 SASEGT. Trimming cost V 1 base and J 3 bases, with 4 bases left between them. The CDR3 runs to 13 residues. CDR3 sequence: CASSEEPNQPQHF. In DNA form, the CDR3 reads TGTGCCAGCAGTGAAGAGCCCAATCAGCCCCAGCATTTT.

In its sample, this clonotype was seen a few times. The chain joins TRBV5-6 to TRBJ2-3, with a tentative D call TRBD1 (6 bases). Between the trimmed V and J ends, which lost 5 bases and 7 bases, there was a span of 20 bases. This CDR3 is built from 15 residues. Looked up from germline, CDR1 is SGHDT and CDR2 is YYEEEE. CDR3 in amino acids: CASRRRRDIRNTQYF. The CDR3 DNA reads as TGTGCCAGCAGGCGCCGCAGGGACATTAGGAATACGCAGTATTTT.

Many counts were recorded for this clonotype. The chain is built from TRBV4-1 and TRBJ2-2, with D possibly called TRBD1 or TRBD2 (5 bases each). V shed 0 bases and J shed 8 bases, with 13 bases lying between them. This CDR3 comprises 15 residues. In germline, CDR1 is MGHRA, CDR2 YSYEKL. This CDR3 is CASSQDRGQTGELFF. As DNA, the CDR3 is TGCGCCAGCAGCCAAGATCGGGGCCAGACGGGGGAGCTGTTTTTT.

The rearrangement uses TRBV11-2 and TRBJ2-2; a possible D gene is TRBD1 (5 bases). The length of the CDR3 is 17 residues. Trimming pared 0 bases from V and 7 bases from J, leaving 18 bases between. Germline V CDR1 and CDR2: SGHAT, FQNNGV. The CDR3 region is CASSLEGVEGSSGELFF. The DNA for the CDR3 is TGTGCCAGCAGCTTAGAAGGGGTGGAAGGTTCCAGCGGGGAGCTGTTTTTT.

The V gene is TRBV6-4, the J gene TRBJ2-1; 8 nucleotides match TRBD1. The CDR3 consists of 15 residues. Trimming took 6 bases from V and 1 from J; bases not matched to a gene: 5. Looked up from germline, CDR1 is MRHNA and CDR2 is SNTAGT. CDR3 nucleotide sequence: TGTGCCAGCAGAAGACAGGGGTCATCCTACAATGAGCAGTTCTTC. It translates to CASRRQGSSYNEQFF.

V gene TRBV12-3 or TRBV12-4 combines with J gene TRBJ2-1; 7 nucleotides agree with TRBD2. Unmatched junction bases numbered 8, after V lost 6 bases and J lost 9 bases. The CDR3 loop spans 13 amino acids. CDR3 DNA: TGTGCCAGCAGGCCCACTAGCGTAGGTGAGCAGTTCTTC. This sequence encodes CASRPTSVGEQFF.

In its sample, this clonotype was seen a few times. This chain connects TRBV5-5 to TRBJ2-7; no clear D gene. Per the germline V gene, CDR1 is SGHKS and CDR2 is YYEKEE (reference sequence). V was cut by 3 bases and J by 0 bases, with 4 bases left in between. This CDR3 comprises 12 residues. CDR3 coding DNA: TGTGCCAGCAGCTGGGACTCCTACGAGCAGTACTTC. The encoded protein is CASSWDSYEQYF.

This clonotype turned up a few times. The V call is TRBV19, the J call TRBJ2-2; D possibly corresponds to TRBD2 (6 bases). Germline CDR1 and CDR2: LNHDA and SQIVND (reference sequence). The CDR3 is 14 amino acids. Trimming removed 4 bases at V and 5 bases at J, with 11 bases between. DNA of the CDR3: TGTGCCAGTAGTACCGGGACTCCTACCGGGGAGCTGTTTTTT. This translates into CASSTGTPTGELFF.

The CDR3 is CAIRIELTGELFF. The CDR3, as DNA: TGTGCCATAAGGATAGAGCTGACCGGGGAGCTGTTTTTT. The chain recombines TRBV10-3 with TRBJ2-2; D gene uncertain. This CDR3 region has 13 residues. Germline lookup yields CDR1 ENHRY and CDR2 SYGVKD. Trimming took off 9 bases at V and 5 bases at J, with 13 bases between the two ends.

In its sample, this clonotype was seen a few times. The rearrangement joins TRBV2 to TRBJ2-1; 12 bases align to TRBD2. V shed 2 bases and J 12 bases; nucleotides not matched to a gene: 2. The CDR3 runs to 13 residues. CDR1 SNHLY and CDR2 FYNNEI come from the germline V gene. The CDR3 loop reads CASSESLAGGQFF. The CDR3 DNA follows: TGTGCCAGCAGTGAATCACTAGCGGGAGGGCAGTTCTTC.

This clonotype was seen at least ten times. The J gene is TRBJ2-3, the V gene TRBV12-3 or TRBV12-4; the match to TRBD1 covers 12 bases. The ends lost 5 bases at V and 6 bases at J; junction bases unmatched: 6. This CDR3 has 15 amino acids. This CDR3 is CASSPGTGGRDTQYF. As DNA, the CDR3 is TGTGCCAGCAGTCCAGGGACAGGGGGCAGGGATACGCAGTATTTT.

This clonotype has ten or more counts. The chain has TRBV28 and TRBJ2-3, with TRBD2 matching over 9 bases. V trimming: 7 bases; J trimming: 3 bases; junction bases outside the gene matches: 2. Germline V gives CDR1 MDHEN, CDR2 SYDVKM. The CDR3 has 13 amino acids. CDR3 nucleotides: TGTGCCAGCATGGCGGGGGGGACAGATACGCAGTATTTT. Amino acid sequence: CASMAGGTDTQYF.

V gene TRBV7-8 combines with J gene TRBJ2-1; TRBD1 might be the D (6 bases). V was shortened by 0 bases and J by 6 bases, with 9 bases between the two germline ends. CDR3 length: 14 amino acids. Germline values: CDR1 SGHVS, CDR2 FQNEAQ. CDR3 DNA: TGTGCCAGCAGCTTAGCGAGGGACACCAATGAGCAGTTCTTC. This encodes CASSLARDTNEQFF.

At least ten counts were recorded for this clonotype. The CDR3 DNA follows: TGCGCCAGCAGTACAGGGGGCAACTATGGCTACACCTTC. Its protein product is CASSTGGNYGYTF. The chain links TRBV5-1 to TRBJ1-2; TRBD1 matches at 9 bases. The germline V gene encodes CDR1 SGHRS and CDR2 YFSETQ. This CDR3 contains 13 residues. Unmatched junction bases numbered 1, after V lost 5 bases and J lost 2 bases.

This clonotype was seen a handful of times. This chain links TRBV7-2 with TRBJ2-1; D is ambiguous. The length of the CDR3 is 15 residues. Germline CDR1 SGHTA, CDR2 FQGNSA. Between the trimmed V and J ends, which lost 5 bases and 5 bases, there was a span of 16 bases. The CDR3 sequence is CASSPYSVADNEQFF. CDR3 DNA: TGTGCCAGCAGCCCCTATAGTGTTGCCGACAATGAGCAGTTCTTC.

In this sample, this clonotype turned up a few times. The chain uses TRBV2 and TRBJ2-1; TRBD2 might be the D (6 bases). Trimming took 10 bases from V and 4 from J, leaving 14 bases between them. CDR3 length: 13 residues. Germline CDR1 reads SNHLY; CDR2 reads FYNNEI. DNA for the CDR3: TGTGCCACAGTTGGACGGGAGTACAATGAGCAGTTCTTC. The encoded protein is CATVGREYNEQFF.